The 18 T cell receptor beta chains given below trace back to one sample, sequenced in a study of blood T cells in healthy people across ages. Through a sample-barcoded 5' primer and a J-beta primer mix, a second PCR was run for roughly 6 to 11 cycles. TCRdb reprocessed the 5' RACE reads with MiXCR, giving one entry per CDR3 protein. The repertoire has roughly 1.7 million distinct CDR3 sequences, almost 35% of them found once; the top ten carry around 11%. Sequencing was done on a sample of blood. These receptors were taken from a woman aged 25 to 39 in good health.

This clonotype was found a few times. This sequence joins TRBV5-1 and TRBJ2-5; no clear D gene. Matching the DNA end better, TRBJ2-7 makes the J call doubtful. Germline V gene lookup returns CDR1 SGHRS and CDR2 YFSETQ. The CDR3 is 15 residues long. In DNA form, the CDR3 reads TGCGCCAGCAGCTTGCGTACGGGTTATCCGTACGAGCAGTACTTC. Translated, it gives CASSLRTGYPYEQYF.

This clonotype was recorded a few times. The J gene is TRBJ2-7, the V gene TRBV27; 12 bases align to TRBD2. The tail of the sequence fits TRBJ2-5 better, so the J call may be wrong. Germline values: CDR1 MNHEY, CDR2 SMNVEV (reference sequence). This CDR3 contains 17 residues. The CDR3 bases are TGTGCCAGCAGTCCATCTAGCGGGAGGGCCACATTGGAGACCCAGTACTTC. This sequence encodes CASSPSSGRATLETQYF.

The CDR3 protein is CSAATGRSDEQFF. The CDR3, as DNA: TGCAGTGCTGCTACGGGGAGGAGCGATGAGCAGTTCTTC. The chain employs TRBV20-1 and TRBJ2-1; the D gene is possibly TRBD2 (6 bases). V gave up 5 bases and J gave up 8 bases, with 16 bases separating them. Germline CDR1 reads DFQATT; CDR2 reads SNEGSKA (reference sequence). The CDR3 length is 13 residues.

This sequence joins TRBV6-1 and TRBJ1-2; the D gene is possibly TRBD1 (6 bases). The CDR3 is 12 amino acids. Germline CDR1 MNHNS, CDR2 SASEGT. V was clipped by 8 bases and J by 9 bases, with 16 bases between them. The CDR3 nucleotides are TGTGCCAGCGCCCGGGACATAGTAAGCTACACCTTC. Protein sequence: CASARDIVSYTF.

With regard to this clonotype: The junction differs from germline at one of its ends, possibly a read error. The chain combines TRBV11-2 with TRBJ2-6, with 7 positions matching TRBD1. CDR1 and CDR2 from the germline V gene are SGHAT and FQNNGV. The CDR3 spans 18 residues. CDR3 in amino acids: CACSSTRRDSSGANVLTF. The CDR3, as DNA: TGTGCCTGCAGCTCTACCAGACGGGACAGCTCTGGGGCCAACGTCCTGACTTTC. Full variable domain (rest looked up from reference TRBV11-2 and TRBJ2-6): EAGVAQSPRYKIIEKRQSVAFWCNPISGHATLYWYQQILGQGPKLLIQFQNNGVVDDSQLPKDRFSAERLKGVDSTLKIQPAKLEDSAVYLCACSSTRRDSSGANVLTFGAGSRLTVL.

Comments on this clonotype: Germline and junction disagree at one end, which may indicate a read error. The chain combines TRBV7-3 with TRBJ2-1; D ambiguous. The CDR3 spans 15 residues. Germline V gene lookup returns CDR1 SGHTA and CDR2 FQGTGA. In DNA, the CDR3 is TGTGTCAGCAGCTTAAGCAGAAGCTCCTACAATGGGCAGTTCTTC. Translated: CVSSLSRSSYNGQFF.

The V call is TRBV4-1, the J call TRBJ2-5; D not resolved. Near its end, the DNA agrees better with TRBJ2-7, so the J call may be wrong. This CDR3 has 13 residues. The germline V gene encodes CDR1 MGHRA and CDR2 YSYEKL. The CDR3 here is CASSQEGPDEQYF. As DNA, the CDR3 is TGCGCCAGCAGCCAAGAAGGGCCCGACGAGCAGTACTTC.

This clonotype was observed once. The chain couples TRBV10-3 to TRBJ1-6; no clear D gene. The V gene's germline CDR1 is ENHRY and CDR2 SYGVKD. There are 15 residues in the CDR3. V dropped 3 bases and J dropped 9 bases, with 15 bases sitting between them. The CDR3 DNA reads TGTGCCATCAGTGAATCAACGGGCTCTGGTTCACCCCTCCACTTT. Its protein product is CAISESTGSGSPLHF.

This clonotype was detected only once. CDR3 sequence (DNA): TGTGCCAGCAGCTGGGCGACACCTCGGACAAACACTGAAGCTTTCTTT. It is translated as CASSWATPRTNTEAFF. The chain recombines TRBV11-1 with TRBJ1-1, with D tentatively TRBD1 (5 bases). The CDR3 loop spans 16 amino acids. The germline V gene has CDR1 SGHAT and CDR2 FQDESV (reference sequence). The germline V and J ends were trimmed by 4 bases and 2 bases, with 17 bases remaining between them.

This sequence joins TRBV10-3 and TRBJ2-1, with TRBD2 matching over 13 bases. This CDR3 spans 16 amino acids. The germline gives CDR1 ENHRY, CDR2 SYGVKD. V was clipped by 5 bases and J by 7 bases; unmatched bases: 8. Here the CDR3 DNA reads TGTGCCATCAGTAACTTACTAGCGGGGGGGGAGAATGAGCAGTTCTTC. Amino acids: CAISNLLAGGENEQFF.

This clonotype was detected many times. The junction departs from germline at one end; a sequencing error may be responsible. This chain uses TRBV5-6 with TRBJ2-7, with D possibly called TRBD1 or TRBD2 (5 bases each). The germline V gene has CDR1 SGHDT and CDR2 YYEEEE. CDR3 length: 12 residues. CDR3 DNA: TGCGCCAGCAGCCCCCTTGGGGGAGAGCAGTACTTC. Its protein is CASSPLGGEQYF.

The chain uses TRBV6-1 and TRBJ2-5, with D unresolved. V was cut by 6 bases and J by 1 base, with 12 bases left in between. This CDR3 has 14 residues. Looked up from germline, CDR1 is MNHNS and CDR2 is SASEGT. The chain's CDR3 is CASSESLIQETQYF. CDR3 nucleotide sequence: TGTGCCAGCAGCGAATCGCTTATCCAAGAGACCCAGTACTTC.

This clonotype has only a few counts. The chain has TRBV5-6 and TRBJ2-5; 7 positions agree with TRBD1. J gave up 5 bases and V 0 bases, and 7 bases lay outside the gene matches. CDR1 and CDR2 from the germline V gene are SGHDT and YYEEEE. This CDR3 spans 15 amino acids. The CDR3 spells CASSLGHRGMETQYF. In DNA, the CDR3 is TGTGCCAGCAGCTTGGGACACAGGGGTATGGAGACCCAGTACTTC.

This clonotype occurred many times. The chain combines TRBV9 with TRBJ2-5; D may be TRBD2 (5 bases). The CDR3 covers 14 residues. Germline V gene lookup returns CDR1 SGDLS and CDR2 YYNGEE. Trimming stripped 1 base from V and 0 bases from J, with 7 bases between. The CDR3 sequence: CASSVTGYQETQYF. Here the CDR3 DNA reads TGTGCCAGCAGCGTAACGGGATACCAAGAGACCCAGTACTTC. Combining the CDR3 with reference TRBV9 and TRBJ2-5 gives the whole variable domain DSGVTQTPKHLITATGQRVTLRCSPRSGDLSVYWYQQSLDQGLQFLIQYYNGEERAKGNILERFSAQQFPDLHSELNLSSLELGDSALYFCASSVTGYQETQYFGPGTRLLVL.

V is TRBV7-2 and J is TRBJ2-1, with 7 positions matching TRBD1. The germline V gene has CDR1 SGHTA and CDR2 FQGNSA. The V and J ends lost 0 bases and 6 bases, in that order; junction bases with no gene match: 11. The CDR3 contains 17 residues. In DNA form, the CDR3 reads TGTGCCAGCAGCTTAGCGGAAGGGGGCTTCTGGGGCAATGAGCAGTTCTTC. It translates to CASSLAEGGFWGNEQFF.

This clonotype was counted at least ten times. The V and J genes are TRBV4-1 and TRBJ2-5; TRBD1 matches at 8 bases. CDR3 size: 14 residues. Trimming removed 6 bases from V and 5 bases from J; junction bases left unmatched: 8. The germline V gene has CDR1 MGHRA and CDR2 YSYEKL. The CDR3 loop reads CASSQNRGIETQYF. DNA for the CDR3: TGCGCCAGCAGTCAAAACAGGGGGATTGAGACCCAGTACTTC.

This clonotype was observed many times. V and J are TRBV12-3 or TRBV12-4 and TRBJ2-1; the match to TRBD2 covers 15 bases. This CDR3 comprises 17 residues. Trimming at V came to 5 bases and at J to 1 base, leaving 3 bases not matched to a gene. CDR3 nucleotides: TGTGCCAGCAGTCGGACTAGCGGGGGGGCATCCTACAATGAGCAGTTCTTC. Protein product: CASSRTSGGASYNEQFF.

A few counts support this clonotype. CDR3 sequence: CASSVAGDTGELFF. CDR3 DNA: TGTGCCAGCAGCGTAGCAGGGGACACCGGGGAGCTGTTTTTT. The chain recombines TRBV9 with TRBJ2-2, with a possible D match to TRBD1 (6 bases). The CDR3 covers 14 residues. The germline V gene encodes CDR1 SGDLS and CDR2 YYNGEE. The V and J ends lost 0 bases and 3 bases respectively, with 6 bases between them.